The 22 T cell receptor beta chains below come from one sample, sequenced in a study of T cell responses to AZD1222 COVID-19 vaccine (dated by TCRdb to the early 2020s). Receptors were amplified or captured by the immunoSEQ multiplex PCR assay. TCRdb holds this immuneACCESS table with in-frame rearrangements only. Some clones are missing; in checked studies, unresolved V genes explain under half, and the rest has no known cause. The sample table holds 140,000 or so clones, of which approximately 91% were seen once. Roughly 2% of the sample is taken by the ten largest. This specimen's time point label, interpreted: about 28 days (+/-7) after the second vaccine dose. The source was peripheral blood, collected 28 days after the second AZD1222 dose. The source is an adult who received the AZD1222 COVID-19 vaccine.

The chain links TRBV27 to TRBJ1-2; perhaps TRBD1 as D (6 bases). Trimming took off 2 bases at V and 6 bases at J, with 13 bases between the two ends. The length of the CDR3 is 14 residues. The germline V gene has CDR1 MNHEY and CDR2 SMNVEV (reference sequence). CDR3 DNA: TGTGCCAGCAGTTTAAACAGGGACACCAATGGCTACACCTTC. It translates to CASSLNRDTNGYTF.

The genes are TRBV28 and TRBJ1-3; a weak D match, TRBD1 (5 bases). V was trimmed by 8 bases and J by 0 bases, leaving 17 bases between them. This CDR3 has 16 amino acids. CDR1 MDHEN and CDR2 SYDVKM come from the germline V gene. The CDR3 here is CASGLGETNSGNTIYF. CDR3 nucleotide sequence: TGTGCCAGCGGGTTGGGGGAAACTAACTCTGGAAACACCATATATTTT.

V is TRBV29-1 and J is TRBJ1-2; 8 bases are shared with TRBD1. CDR3 length: 15 amino acids. Per germline, CDR1 SQVTM and CDR2 ANQGSEA. V gave up 8 bases and J gave up 6 bases; unmatched junction bases: 17. CDR3 nucleotide sequence: TGCAGCCACTCGTCGGGACAGGTTTCTGTAGATGGCTACACCTTC. Its protein product is CSHSSGQVSVDGYTF. The variable domain in full, completed from reference TRBV29-1 and TRBJ1-2, reads SAVISQKPSRDICQRGTSLTIQCQVDSQVTMMFWYRQQPGQSLTLIATANQGSEATYESGFVIDKFPISRPNLTFSTLTVSNMSPEDSSIYLCSHSSGQVSVDGYTFGSGTRLTVV.

The chain has TRBV19 and TRBJ1-4, with TRBD1 as a possible D gene (6 bases). The V end lost 6 bases, the J end lost 7 bases, and 24 bases lay between the germline ends. Germline CDR1 LNHDA, CDR2 SQIVND (reference sequence). The CDR3 consists of 17 residues. This CDR3 is CASSPRWGQLDGEKLFF. The CDR3 nucleotides read TGTGCCAGTAGCCCTAGGTGGGGGCAGCTCGACGGTGAAAAACTGTTTTTT. Drawing the rest from reference TRBV19 and TRBJ1-4, the complete variable domain is DGGITQSPKYLFRKEGQNVTLSCEQNLNHDAMYWYRQDPGQGLRLIYYSQIVNDFQKGDIAEGYSVSREKKESFPLTVTSAQKNPTAFYLCASSPRWGQLDGEKLFFGSGTQLSVL.

The gene calls are TRBV27 and TRBJ2-2; 7 positions agree with TRBD2. CDR1 and CDR2 (germline): MNHEY, SMNVEV (reference sequence). Trimming took 2 bases from V and 4 from J; bases not matched to a gene: 1. The CDR3 is made up of 14 amino acids. CDR3 residues: CASSLGTTTGELFF. CDR3 nucleotide sequence: TGTGCCAGCAGTTTAGGGACTACCACCGGGGAGCTGTTTTTT.

The J gene is TRBJ2-3, the V gene TRBV11-2, with D tentatively TRBD1 or TRBD2 (5 bases each). V lost 2 bases and J 1 base, leaving 10 bases between the germline ends. The length of the CDR3 is 15 residues. Germline assignment: CDR1 SGHAT and CDR2 FQNNGV. The CDR3, as DNA: TGTGCCAGCAGCTTACGAGGGGCCGGCACAGATACGCAGTATTTT. Amino acids: CASSLRGAGTDTQYF. The full variable domain, completed using reference TRBV11-2 and TRBJ2-3, is EAGVAQSPRYKIIEKRQSVAFWCNPISGHATLYWYQQILGQGPKLLIQFQNNGVVDDSQLPKDRFSAERLKGVDSTLKIQPAKLEDSAVYLCASSLRGAGTDTQYFGPGTRLTVL.

CDR3 protein: CASNPGPRNTEAFF. The DNA of the CDR3 is TGTGCCAGCAACCCGGGACCCCGAAACACTGAAGCTTTCTTT. The rearrangement uses TRBV3-1 (or the pseudogene TRBV3-2) and TRBJ1-1, with a possible D match to TRBD1 (5 bases). Per the germline V gene, CDR1 is LGHDT and CDR2 is YNNKEL (reference sequence). This CDR3 spans 14 amino acids. V was cut by 7 bases and J by 2 bases, with 14 bases left in between.

The chain employs TRBV4-1 and TRBJ1-2, with D unclear. Germline assignment: CDR1 MGHRA and CDR2 YSYEKL. Trimming cost V 0 bases and J 5 bases, with 13 bases left between them. This CDR3 is 15 amino acids long. CDR3 protein: CASSQDVGSQYGYTF. The CDR3 region has the DNA TGCGCCAGCAGCCAAGATGTGGGCAGTCAGTATGGCTACACCTTC.

V is TRBV9 and J is TRBJ2-1; unclear D gene. This CDR3 region has 14 residues. The germline gives CDR1 SGDLS, CDR2 YYNGEE. V shed 4 bases and J shed 0 bases, with 8 bases lying between them. CDR3 DNA: TGTGCCAGCAGCCGGCTAAGCTCCTACAATGAGCAGTTCTTC. This codes for CASSRLSSYNEQFF.

V usage is TRBV6-1 and J usage is TRBJ1-2; D gene uncertain. Deletions cut 1 base from V and 7 bases from J, with 7 bases between. CDR1 and CDR2 (germline): MNHNS, SASEGT. The CDR3 length is 12 residues. CDR3 loop: CASSEGTPGYTF. CDR3 DNA: TGTGCCAGCAGTGAAGGGACGCCTGGCTACACCTTC.

V gene TRBV5-6 combines with J gene TRBJ1-5; the D is unclear. Germline CDR1 and CDR2: SGHDT and YYEEEE. The length of the CDR3 is 12 residues. V was cut by 2 bases and J by 10 bases, with 10 bases left in between. CDR3 in DNA: TGTGCCAGCAGCTTCGGGCTTCTACCCCAGCATTTT. Translated, it gives CASSFGLLPQHF.

The rearrangement joins TRBV5-4 to TRBJ1-1; 7 positions agree with TRBD1. The CDR3 totals 15 residues. V shed 5 bases and J 2 bases; nucleotides not matched to a gene: 9. Germline CDR1 SGHNT, CDR2 YYREEE (reference sequence). CDR3 bases: TGTGCCAGCAGTTCCCGGACAGGCCTAAACACTGAAGCTTTCTTT. Protein: CASSSRTGLNTEAFF.

This clone was detected a few times. V is TRBV27 and J is TRBJ2-2; unclear D gene. The CDR3 covers 15 residues. Looked up from germline, CDR1 is MNHEY and CDR2 is SMNVEV (reference sequence). V gave up 2 bases and J gave up 5 bases, with 12 bases separating them. The CDR3 DNA reads as TGTGCCAGCAGTTTAATAGCCACCCCGACCGGGGAGCTGTTTTTT. Translated: CASSLIATPTGELFF.

The chain joins TRBV2 to TRBJ2-6; 8 bases are a match to TRBD1. This CDR3 region has 15 residues. With 5 bases clipped from V and 4 bases from J, the junction kept 4 bases outside the gene matches. CDR1 is SNHLY, CDR2 FYNNEI, per germline. The DNA of the CDR3 is TGTGCCAGCAGTAGACAGGGGACCGGGGCCAACGTCCTGACTTTC. Translating gives CASSRQGTGANVLTF.

This sequence joins TRBV3-1 (or the pseudogene TRBV3-2) and TRBJ2-2; a possible D gene is TRBD1 (6 bases). With 2 bases removed from V and 5 bases from J, the gap between germline ends came to 9 bases. Germline loops: CDR1 LGHDT, CDR2 YNNKEL (reference sequence). CDR3 size: 14 residues. The CDR3 region is CASSQPDRTGELFF. The CDR3 DNA reads TGTGCCAGCAGCCAACCCGACAGGACCGGGGAGCTGTTTTTT.

This chain links TRBV5-1 with TRBJ2-2; perhaps TRBD1 as D (5 bases). Germline V gives CDR1 SGHRS, CDR2 YFSETQ. Trimming removed 0 bases from V and 3 bases from J, with 9 bases in between. This CDR3 spans 15 amino acids. The CDR3 region is CASSLGQGDTGELFF. CDR3 nucleotide sequence: TGCGCCAGCAGCTTGGGTCAGGGTGACACCGGGGAGCTGTTTTTT.

This chain connects TRBV24-1 to TRBJ1-1; 7 bases are shared with TRBD1. Germline assignment: CDR1 KGHDR and CDR2 SFDVKD. This CDR3 region has 14 residues. V trimming: 4 bases; J trimming: 1 base; junction bases outside the gene matches: 2. The chain's CDR3 is CATSEGTANTEAFF. Written as DNA, the CDR3 is TGTGCCACCAGTGAAGGGACAGCGAACACTGAAGCTTTCTTT.

The chain combines TRBV3-1 (or the pseudogene TRBV3-2) with TRBJ1-1; D is ambiguous. V lost 0 bases to trimming and J lost 1 base, with 9 bases between them. The CDR3 covers 15 residues. CDR1 and CDR2 (germline): LGHDT, YNNKEL (reference sequence). The CDR3 DNA is TGTGCCAGCAGCCAAGAAACGGGAAAGAACACTGAAGCTTTCTTT. This codes for CASSQETGKNTEAFF.

The chain carries TRBV5-4 and TRBJ2-2; 13 bases are shared with TRBD2. After removal of 4 bases from V and 6 bases from J, the junction contained 6 bases not matched to a gene. This CDR3 spans 16 amino acids. Germline CDR1 and CDR2: SGHNT and YYREEE (reference sequence). Here the CDR3 reads CASSPTSGGASGELFF. For the CDR3, the DNA is TGTGCCAGCAGCCCCACTAGCGGGGGGGCCTCCGGGGAGCTGTTTTTT.

This chain uses TRBV28 with TRBJ2-3, with D unclear. Per the germline V gene, CDR1 is MDHEN and CDR2 is SYDVKM. The ends were cut back, 7 bases at V and 8 bases at J, with 13 bases in the middle. This CDR3 contains 12 residues. CDR3: CASTTSVGTQYF. The CDR3 DNA sequence: TGTGCCAGCACCACCTCCGTCGGTACGCAGTATTTT.

This chain joins TRBV20-1 and TRBJ2-1; 11 nucleotides match TRBD2. Germline CDR1 is DFQATT and CDR2 is SNEGSKA (reference sequence). V shed 3 bases, J shed 4 bases, and the junction held 5 bases outside the gene matches. The CDR3 sequence is 15 residues long. The CDR3 here is CSASSGTSGYNEQFF. Written as DNA, the CDR3 is TGCAGTGCTAGTTCGGGGACTAGCGGATACAATGAGCAGTTCTTC.

The chain has TRBV6-2 or TRBV6-3 and TRBJ1-2; TRBD1 is a possible D gene (5 bases). The V end lost 2 bases, the J end lost 3 bases, and 13 bases lay between the germline ends. The CDR3 is made up of 15 amino acids. Germline V CDR1 and CDR2: MNHEY, SVGEGT. The CDR3 protein is CASSYVAGGDYGYTF. The CDR3 coding sequence is TGTGCCAGCAGTTACGTGGCAGGAGGGGACTATGGCTACACCTTC.